This T cell receptor beta chain was profiled in a study of T cell responses to AZD1222 COVID-19 vaccine (dated by TCRdb to the early 2020s). As for the study more broadly: AZD1222 recipients with second doses at about 4 weeks or about 12 weeks were pooled, because spike-specific TCR depth and breadth did not differ between schedules. A total of 233 trial participants underwent TCR sequencing, of whom approximately 210 received two doses of AZD1222 and about 25 received two doses of the MenACWY control vaccine. Enrollment into the trials was organized by age into subgroups of 18-55, 56-69 and 70-plus years, and those subgroups contained roughly 160, 29 and 62 TCR-sequenced participants, respectively. What the research found in general, with its limitations: Nearly half of unique spike-specific TCRs reportedly recognized epitopes outside regions mutated in the B.1.351 and B.1.1.7 variants. The 56-69-year group was small, and its depth increase did not reach significance, likely because of low power. Participants were mostly white British and included more females than males, and it was suggested by the authors that clonal diversity may have been underestimated. Because no day 14 peak-response samples were available, repertoires were characterized only after the peak T cell response. A significant rise in spike-specific TCR breadth and depth was observed after two AZD1222 doses relative to day 0 and relative to MenACWY recipients. Conclusions about previously exposed vaccinees are limited because only six or seven AZD1222 recipients were SARS-CoV-2 seropositive at baseline. CD4 TCRs associated with the vaccine covered the entire spike protein, and the dominant responses were in regions 160-218 and 743-854.

With respect to this clone: What antigen it recognizes has not been identified. No base quality information exists; no much larger clone differs at one position.

V loses 4 bases, J loses 0 bases, and the germline ends lie 8 bases apart. The CDR3 spans 13 residues, from the cysteine through the phenylalanine. Here the CDR3 DNA is all that survives: 39 bases in frame from base 1. In the germline V gene (reference sequence), CDR1 corresponds to SGHNT and CDR2 to YYREEE. The CDR3 regions of human TCRbeta chains were subjected to immunosequencing. Per the original workflow: TCRs in the repertoires were compared against a reference library of SARS-CoV-2-specific TCRs that had been generated with the MIRA antigen-specificity platform. Breadth was defined as the fraction of unique TCRs that were SARS-CoV-2-associated, and depth was defined as the fraction of total T cells that were SARS-CoV-2-associated. Using the MIRA data, every spike-specific TCR was mapped to the spike region that the TCR reacted to and assigned to either a CD4 or a CD8 class. Log10-transformed breadth and depth values were compared by one-way ANOVA with Sidak's multiple comparisons tests. TCRdb provides this immuneACCESS table in a form limited to in-frame rearrangements. Some clones are lacking; in checked studies, under half of them reflect an unresolved V gene, and why the rest are absent is not known. The D gene and trimming were derived from the DNA, and the V and J assignments and clone size from that table. This sample comprises about 87,000 clones, roughly 90% of them detected only once. Together, the top ten hold less than 3% of the sample.

The sample's time point label, decoded: baseline before first vaccination. Vaccinee samples were obtained from the UK trials COV001 and COV002, which included a single-blind randomized controlled phase 2/3 trial of AZD1222 (ChAdOx1 nCoV-19) in healthy adults. For TCRbeta chain sequencing, PBMC samples from trial participants were taken at day 0 and at day 28 after the second dose. The rearrangement joined TRBV5-4 to TRBJ2-7, with the D gene not clear enough to name. The sequencing here drew on peripheral blood, taken on day 0 of AZD1222 vaccination. The TCR was taken from an adult in good health. The DNA reads as follows: TGTGCCAGCAGCCCATTCAGCTCCTACGAGCAGTACTTC. It encodes CASSPFSSYEQYF.